The clone carrying this TCR beta chain showed up just a few times. Antigen specificity is unknown. The data are from a study of metastatic and nonmetastatic thyroid tumors. Across the study: Thyroid patients, malignant and benign, had repertoires compared across blood and tumor or nodule tissue.

This CDR3 comprises 12 residues. Germline values: CDR1 MNHNS, CDR2 SASEGT. Trimming took 8 bases from V and 6 from J, leaving 13 bases between them. Study-level results: A significant increase in TCR beta diversity was reportedly seen in malignant thyroid tumors relative to benign nodules, in blood and tumor.

TCRdb re-clonotyped the PCR reads via MiXCR. The sample includes tens of thousands of clones, under 30% of them seen just once. Not a single patient had been given any form of treatment at any point before undergoing thyroid surgery. This sequence was found in a female donor with papillary thyroid cancer or a benign thyroid nodule (not recorded which). Some clones in this sample may be carry-over from other donors' samples. This chain links TRBV6-1 with TRBJ1-2; D not resolved. The sequenced material came from blood. CDR3 sequence reads: CASWVPVDGYTF. CDR3 DNA sequence: TGTGCCAGCTGGGTCCCCGTGGATGGCTACACCTTC.